Listed below are T cell receptor beta chains from one sample, sequenced in a study of vaccination effects on CD4 cells after COVID-19. Clones were read by immunoSEQ multiplex PCR, and TCRdb kept only the in-frame ones, dropping some. The sample lists around 47,000 clones; over 60% were seen once. These TCRs are of unknown antigen specificity. Sequenced material: CD4+ T cells from PBMCs cultured without peptide, taken after COVID-19 vaccination. The source is a human donor who received a COVID-19 vaccine. Both conserved end residues are part of each CDR3. D genes are given only for firm matches. Where a row states a size, it is once, few, many or the class of an expanded clone; other rows omit it.

D: -; J: TRBJ2-7; V: TRBV19; length: 15; size: -; CDR3: CASSPLQGGYLEQYF; DNA: TGTGCCAGTAGTCCCCTACAGGGGGGGTATTTGGAGCAGTACTTC
D: -; J: TRBJ2-5; V: TRBV6-5; length: 12; size: -; CDR3: CASRGWYETQYF; DNA: TGTGCCAGCAGGGGGTGGTATGAGACCCAGTACTTC
D: TRBD2; J: TRBJ2-5; V: TRBV6-2/TRBV6-3; length: 16; size: -; CDR3: CASSYGTSGIKETQYF; DNA: TGTGCCAGCAGTTACGGGACTAGCGGGATAAAAGAGACCCAGTACTTC
D: -; J: TRBJ2-7; V: TRBV5-1; length: 15; size: -; CDR3: CASSLGWGAMGEQYF; DNA: TGCGCCAGCAGCTTAGGATGGGGCGCAATGGGCGAGCAGTACTTC
D: TRBD2; J: TRBJ2-7; V: TRBV18; length: 17; size: -; CDR3: CASSPLWVAGGSYEQYF; DNA: TGTGCCAGCTCACCATTGTGGGTGGCGGGAGGCTCCTACGAGCAGTACTTC
D: -; J: TRBJ2-7; V: TRBV5-1; length: 16; size: -; CDR3: CASSLARDAFTYEQYF; DNA: TGCGCCAGCAGCTTGGCCAGGGACGCATTTACCTACGAGCAGTACTTC
D: -; J: TRBJ2-4; V: TRBV19; length: 15; size: -; CDR3: CASSNRQGGSNIQYF; DNA: TGTGCCAGTAGTAATAGACAGGGAGGTTCGAACATTCAGTACTTC
D: -; J: TRBJ2-1; V: TRBV6-1; length: 15; size: few; CDR3: CASSEGLGSNNEQFF; DNA: TGTGCCAGCAGTGAAGGTCTGGGATCGAACAATGAGCAGTTCTTC
D: TRBD1; J: TRBJ2-7; V: TRBV19; length: 15; size: few; CDR3: CASKRTGQGSYEQYF; DNA: TGTGCCAGTAAAAGGACGGGACAGGGGTCCTACGAGCAGTACTTC
D: -; J: TRBJ2-1; V: TRBV5-5; length: 13; size: -; CDR3: CASSFEPAGEQFF; DNA: TGTGCCAGCAGCTTTGAACCGGCGGGTGAGCAGTTCTTC
D: TRBD1; J: TRBJ2-2; V: TRBV18; length: 16; size: few; CDR3: CASSPQGQGSTGELFF; DNA: TGTGCCAGCTCACCACAGGGACAGGGATCCACCGGGGAGCTGTTTTTT
D: -; J: TRBJ1-6; V: TRBV18; length: 14; size: -; CDR3: CASSDDLRGSPLHF; DNA: TGTGCCAGCTCGGACGATCTTAGGGGGTCACCCCTCCACTTT
D: -; J: TRBJ2-3; V: TRBV5-1; length: 15; size: -; CDR3: CASSIGGIAADTQYF; DNA: TGCGCCAGCAGCATTGGCGGGATAGCGGCAGATACGCAGTATTTT
D: TRBD1; J: TRBJ1-3; V: TRBV4-1; length: 16; size: once; CDR3: CASSQAGTVTSYTIYF; DNA: TGCGCCAGCAGCCAAGCCGGGACAGTCACCAGTTACACCATATATTTT
D: TRBD1; J: TRBJ1-6; V: TRBV6-5; length: 14; size: -; CDR3: CASSSGGTNSPLHF; DNA: TGTGCCAGCTCCTCAGGGGGGACCAATTCACCCCTCCACTTT
D: TRBD1; J: TRBJ1-2; V: TRBV12-3/TRBV12-4; length: 13; size: few; CDR3: CASSDRGLRGYTF; DNA: TGTGCCAGCAGCGACAGGGGGCTGAGGGGCTACACCTTC
D: TRBD2; J: TRBJ2-5; V: TRBV27; length: 16; size: -; CDR3: CASSPRIAGAQETQYF; DNA: TGTGCCAGCAGTCCTCGCATAGCGGGGGCGCAAGAGACCCAGTACTTC
D: -; J: TRBJ2-5; V: TRBV6-1; length: 13; size: -; CDR3: CASSEGGPVSQYF; DNA: TGTGCCAGCAGTGAGGGGGGGCCAGTTTCCCAGTACTTC
D: -; J: TRBJ1-5; V: TRBV6-1; length: 16; size: -; CDR3: CASSARGQLSNQPQHF; DNA: TGTGCCAGCAGTGCTCGAGGACAGCTAAGCAATCAGCCCCAGCATTTT
D: -; J: TRBJ2-1; V: TRBV4-1; length: 16; size: once; CDR3: CASSQRAGTQYNEQFF; DNA: TGCGCCAGCAGCCAGCGTGCCGGGACGCAGTACAATGAGCAGTTCTTC
D: -; J: TRBJ1-2; V: TRBV25-1; length: 13; size: -; CDR3: CASSPDITYGYTF; DNA: TGTGCCAGCAGTCCCGATATTACCTATGGCTACACCTTC
D: TRBD2; J: TRBJ2-5; V: TRBV7-9; length: 16; size: -; CDR3: CASSLGLAGGQETQYF; DNA: TGTGCCAGCAGCTTAGGTCTAGCGGGAGGCCAAGAGACCCAGTACTTC
D: -; J: TRBJ1-2; V: TRBV6-5; length: 12; size: few; CDR3: CASTRLSYGYTF; DNA: TGTGCCAGCACGCGGTTAAGCTATGGCTACACCTTC
D: -; J: TRBJ2-7; V: TRBV20-1; length: 11; size: few; CDR3: CSARQGWEQYF; DNA: TGCAGTGCTAGACAGGGGTGGGAGCAGTACTTC